These T cell receptor beta chains were read from a single sample in a study of T cell responses to AZD1222 COVID-19 vaccine. TCRdb's copy holds only in-frame clones and misses some; the assay was immunoSEQ multiplex PCR. Of approximately 180,000 clones listed, less than 90% are singletons. The sample in question was peripheral blood, obtained on day 0 of AZD1222 vaccination. These receptors originate from an adult in good health. Both conserved end residues are part of each CDR3. D genes are given only for firm matches. Size is stated for part of the rows, as once, few or many counts, or as a class when the clone is expanded.

v_call	d_call	j_call	clone_size	cdr3_nt	cdr3_aa
TRBV2	.	TRBJ2-3	.	TGTGCCAGCAGTGAAGCGGTAGCGGGCACAGATACGCAGTATTTT	CASSEAVAGTDTQYF
TRBV3-1/TRBV3-2	.	TRBJ1-1	.	TGTGCCAGCAGCCAAGGACTCGAGGGTACTGAAGCTTTCTTT	CASSQGLEGTEAFF
TRBV7-9	.	TRBJ1-1	.	TGTGCCAGCAGCTTGGGGGTTTCTGTGGGGAGGGACACTGAAGCTTTCTTT	CASSLGVSVGRDTEAFF
TRBV5-6	.	TRBJ1-3	.	TGTGCCAGCAGCTACAGGGCCCCCAGCTCTGGAAACACCATATATTTT	CASSYRAPSSGNTIYF
TRBV9	.	TRBJ2-2	.	TGTGCCAGCAGCGTAGAGGCTGACTACACCGGGGAGCTGTTTTTT	CASSVEADYTGELFF
TRBV4-1	.	TRBJ1-6	.	TGCGCCAGCAGCCAAGGGTTAACCCCCTATAATTCACCCCTCCACTTT	CASSQGLTPYNSPLHF
TRBV19	.	TRBJ1-2	once	TGTGCCAGTAGTATAGACTCCCCGGGACAAAATGGCTACACCTTC	CASSIDSPGQNGYTF
TRBV12-3/TRBV12-4	.	TRBJ1-5	.	TGTGCCAGCAGTTTCGGGGGGAATCAGCCCCAGCATTTT	CASSFGGNQPQHF
TRBV5-1	.	TRBJ1-1	.	TGCGCCAGCAGCTTGGTCGGGGGCCTAGACCTAATGAACACTGAAGCTTTCTTT	CASSLVGGLDLMNTEAFF
TRBV27	.	TRBJ2-2	.	TGTGCCAGCAGTTTCGGCCCCTCGTGGGGGCAAAACACCGGGGAGCTGTTTTTT	CASSFGPSWGQNTGELFF
TRBV7-9	.	TRBJ2-1	.	TGTGCCAGCAGCTTGACCGGGACTTCCCACGATGAGCAGTTCTTC	CASSLTGTSHDEQFF
TRBV10-3	TRBD2	TRBJ2-3	.	TGTGCCATCAGTGAGCGCGGGACTAGCGGGAGTACAGATACGCAGTATTTT	CAISERGTSGSTDTQYF
TRBV5-4	.	TRBJ1-1	.	TGTGCCAGCAGTTCCCCGACAGGAGCGAACACTGAAGCTTTCTTT	CASSSPTGANTEAFF
TRBV19	.	TRBJ1-5	.	TGTGCCAGTAGTATCGACACTAGCAATCAGCCCCAGCATTTT	CASSIDTSNQPQHF
TRBV7-6	.	TRBJ1-4	.	TGTGCCAGCAGCTTAGTAGAGGGCGAAAAACTGTTTTTT	CASSLVEGEKLFF
TRBV28	TRBD1	TRBJ2-7	.	TGTGCCAGCAGTTTCGGGACAGGGGGCACGTACGAGCAGTACTTC	CASSFGTGGTYEQYF
TRBV10-3	.	TRBJ1-1	.	TGTGCCATCAGTGACCTCGGGGGGGGGAACACTGAAGCTTTCTTT	CAISDLGGGNTEAFF
TRBV27	.	TRBJ1-2	.	TGTGCCAGCAGTATATCTTCAGCAGGGAACTATGGCTACACCTTC	CASSISSAGNYGYTF
TRBV11-3	.	TRBJ2-7	.	TGTGCCAGCAGCCGTGTATATTCTGACGAGCAGTACTTC	CASSRVYSDEQYF
TRBV7-2	TRBD2	TRBJ2-1	.	TGTGCCAGCAGCGAGCGGGGGAATAACAATGAGCAGTTCTTC	CASSERGNNNEQFF
TRBV9	TRBD1	TRBJ1-3	.	TGTGCCAGCAGCGGGGACAGTTTCAACACCATATATTTT	CASSGDSFNTIYF
TRBV25-1	.	TRBJ2-1	.	TGTGCCAGCAGCCGTAGCCGGGAGCAGTTCTTC	CASSRSREQFF
TRBV3-1/TRBV3-2	.	TRBJ2-4	.	TGTGCCAGCAGCCCCCAGGGGAAAAACATTCAGTACTTC	CASSPQGKNIQYF
TRBV28	TRBD2	TRBJ2-2	.	TGTGCCAGCAGGACGGGACTAGCGGTCAACACCGGGGAGCTGTTTTTT	CASRTGLAVNTGELFF
TRBV19	TRBD2	TRBJ2-7	.	TGTGCCAGTAGTATCCTCTCTAGCGGGAGGAAAGGAGAGCAGTACTTC	CASSILSSGRKGEQYF
TRBV2	TRBD2	TRBJ2-3	.	TGTGCCAGCAGTGCCAGGACTAGCGGGGGGATAGATACGCAGTATTTT	CASSARTSGGIDTQYF
TRBV7-6	TRBD2	TRBJ2-5	.	TGTGCCAGCAGCTTATCAACGGGGGGGCCGGAGACCCAGTACTTC	CASSLSTGGPETQYF
TRBV7-6	TRBD2	TRBJ2-2	.	TGTGCCAGCAGCTCAACTAGCGGGGGGGCCGGAGGGGCCGGGGAGCTGTTTTTT	CASSSTSGGAGGAGELFF
TRBV3-1/TRBV3-2	.	TRBJ2-1	.	TGTGCCAGCAGCCAACTGGCGGAAAACAATGAGCAGTTCTTC	CASSQLAENNEQFF
TRBV28	TRBD1	TRBJ1-2	.	TGTGCCAGCAGTTTGACAGGGCCTGGCTATGGCTACACCTTC	CASSLTGPGYGYTF
TRBV3-1/TRBV3-2	.	TRBJ2-1	.	TGTGCCAGCAGCCAAGATCAGGCCTACAATGAGCAGTTCTTC	CASSQDQAYNEQFF
TRBV5-5	TRBD1	TRBJ1-2	once	TGTGCCAGCAGCTCTGGACAGGGTGGCTATGGCTACACCTTC	CASSSGQGGYGYTF
TRBV6-1	.	TRBJ1-5	once	TGTGCCAGCAGTGAGGCGGGAGCCCAGCATTTT	CASSEAGAQHF
TRBV4-3	.	TRBJ1-6	.	TGCGCCAGCAGCCAAGCTCGGGGGGGGAATTCACCCCTCCACTTT	CASSQARGGNSPLHF
TRBV5-1	TRBD1	TRBJ1-5	.	TGCGCCAGCAGCCCCGGGACAGGGGAACGACAGCCCCAGCATTTT	CASSPGTGERQPQHF
TRBV18	.	TRBJ2-7	.	TGTGCCAGCTCACCACAGGGGACCTCTTACGAGCAGTACTTC	CASSPQGTSYEQYF
TRBV15	.	TRBJ1-5	.	TGTGCCACCAGCAGAGATCTAGTCCGCAATCAGCCCCAGCATTTT	CATSRDLVRNQPQHF
TRBV28	.	TRBJ1-5	.	TGTGCCAGCAGTACAAGACAGACCAATCAGCCCCAGCATTTT	CASSTRQTNQPQHF
TRBV5-8	.	TRBJ2-6	.	TGTGCCAGCAGCATTACCGGGACAAGGGGTTTACCTGGGGCCAACGTCCTGACTTTC	CASSITGTRGLPGANVLTF
TRBV29-1	TRBD2	TRBJ2-3	.	TGCAGCGTGGTAGCGGGCGCAGATACGCAGTATTTT	CSVVAGADTQYF
TRBV29-1	TRBD1	TRBJ1-3	.	TGCAGCGTTTCCGGGACAGTATTGACTGGAAACACCATATATTTT	CSVSGTVLTGNTIYF
TRBV7-2	TRBD2	TRBJ2-1	.	TGTGCCAGCAGCCCCAACTGGGGTAGCGGGAGGGCCAAGAATGAGCAGTTCTTC	CASSPNWGSGRAKNEQFF
TRBV28	.	TRBJ2-7	.	TGTGCCAGCAGTCCGACAGATCCCCGTTACGAGCAGTACTTC	CASSPTDPRYEQYF
TRBV19	TRBD1	TRBJ2-1	once	TGTGCCAGTAGTATAGGGGACAGTCGCTTCAATGAGCAGTTCTTC	CASSIGDSRFNEQFF
TRBV7-9	.	TRBJ2-5	.	TGTGCCAGCAGCATTATAGCCGGGGAGACCCAGTACTTC	CASSIIAGETQYF
TRBV5-8	.	TRBJ2-7	.	TGTGCCAGCAGTCCTCGCGAAATTGGCTACGAGCAGTACTTC	CASSPREIGYEQYF
TRBV28	.	TRBJ1-2	.	TGTGCCAGCTCCCTCAACTATGGCTACACCTTC	CASSLNYGYTF
TRBV5-5	.	TRBJ1-3	.	TGTGCCAGCAGCGCAACAGGGTACTCTGGAAACACCATATATTTT	CASSATGYSGNTIYF
TRBV14	.	TRBJ1-2	.	TGTGCCAGCAGCCAAGTAAACCGTAACTATGGCTACACCTTC	CASSQVNRNYGYTF
TRBV7-9	.	TRBJ2-2	.	TGTGCCAGCAGCCCGAACAGGGCGAACACCGGGGAGCTGTTTTTT	CASSPNRANTGELFF
TRBV11-2	.	TRBJ2-6	.	TGTGCCAGCAGCTTAGGTCGTGCCTGGTCCGGGGCCAACGTCCTGACTTTC	CASSLGRAWSGANVLTF
TRBV5-1	TRBD1	TRBJ2-3	.	TGCGCCAGCAGCTCACAGGGGTACACAGATACGCAGTATTTT	CASSSQGYTDTQYF
TRBV5-1	.	TRBJ2-2	.	TGCGCCAGCAGACCCGAAACAGGGTCCGGGGAGCTGTTTTTT	CASRPETGSGELFF
TRBV9	.	TRBJ1-1	.	TGTGCCAGCAGCGTAGACCAGGGAGAAGCTTTCTTT	CASSVDQGEAFF
TRBV6-1	.	TRBJ1-4	once	TGTGCCAGCAGTGAAGCGGGACGGAGTAATGAAAAACTGTTTTTT	CASSEAGRSNEKLFF
TRBV5-4	.	TRBJ2-5	few	TGTGCCAGCAGCCGGGACGGGGAAGAGACCCAGTACTTC	CASSRDGEETQYF
TRBV2	.	TRBJ2-7	.	TGTGCCAGCAGTGAAAATGAGGTGTTGGCCTACGAGCAGTACTTC	CASSENEVLAYEQYF
TRBV29-1	TRBD2	TRBJ2-1	.	TGCAGCGTTGAGGCGGGTAGCGGGCTGAGCTCCTACAATGAGCAGTTCTTC	CSVEAGSGLSSYNEQFF
TRBV11-2	TRBD2	TRBJ2-2	.	TGTGCCAGCAGCACCCGGACTAGCAGCACCGGGGAGCTGTTTTTT	CASSTRTSSTGELFF
TRBV11-2	TRBD1	TRBJ1-1	.	TGTGCCAGCAGCTTAGCGGACAGGCCGCCAGCTTTCTTT	CASSLADRPPAFF